This T cell receptor beta chain came from a study of OX40 agonist ivuxolimab in advanced cancers. Looked up from germline, CDR1 is SNHLY and CDR2 is FYNNEI. The CDR3 is 14 residues long. V was clipped by 8 bases and J by 0 bases, with 13 bases between them. Patients who had autoimmune disease history or got systemic immunosuppression were left out. TCRdb's copy holds only in-frame clones and misses some; the assay was immunoSEQ multiplex PCR. This table has roughly 26,000 clones, about 88% appearing once. The specimen was CD4+ or CD8+ T cells sorted from blood, collected in a trial of the OX40 agonist ivuxolimab. The rearrangement uses TRBV2 and TRBJ1-1; TRBD1 is a possible D gene (5 bases). This receptor was taken from an adult with an advanced solid tumor such as melanoma, head and neck, liver or kidney cancer. This CDR3 reads CASGGGGMNTEAFF. CDR3 DNA: TGTGCCAGCGGGGGTGGGGGTATGAACACTGAAGCTTTCTTT.